The clone carrying this T cell receptor (beta chain) has only a few counts. No antigen is known for it. This entry is derived from a study of cytomegalovirus exposure and HLA in healthy donors. Primers: 60 Vbeta forward and 13 Jbeta reverse. Method: immunoSEQ multiplex PCR; TCRdb's copy keeps in-frame clones and lacks some. This repertoire shows 250,000 or so clones, about 85% found once; its top ten account for 1% to 1.5%. Study results and limitations: HLA allele associations emerged for about 18,000 TCR beta sequences in a later analysis, at 0.05 false discovery rate.

Donors were ostensibly healthy at sampling, although undocumented immune exposures were probable. What was sequenced was PBMCs. The TCR sequence derives from a human donor in good health.

Here the CDR3 DNA reads TGTGCCAGCTCACCGGACAGTTCTTTAGCTTTCTTT. Its translation: CASSPDSSLAFF. V usage is TRBV18 and J usage is TRBJ1-1; TRBD1 is a possible D gene (6 bases). Looked up from germline, CDR1 is KGHSH and CDR2 is LQKENI. The CDR3 is made up of 12 amino acids. Trimming left V 3 bases short and J 10 bases short, with 12 bases between.